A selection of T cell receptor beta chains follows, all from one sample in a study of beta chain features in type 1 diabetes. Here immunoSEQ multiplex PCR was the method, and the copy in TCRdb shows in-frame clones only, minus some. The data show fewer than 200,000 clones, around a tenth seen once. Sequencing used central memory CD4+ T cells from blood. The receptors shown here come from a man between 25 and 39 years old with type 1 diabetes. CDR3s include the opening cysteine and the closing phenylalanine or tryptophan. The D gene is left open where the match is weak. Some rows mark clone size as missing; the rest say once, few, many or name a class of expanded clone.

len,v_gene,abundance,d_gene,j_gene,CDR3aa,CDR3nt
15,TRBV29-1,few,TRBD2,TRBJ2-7,CSVDRLAGGSYEQYF,TGCAGCGTTGACAGACTAGCGGGTGGATCCTACGAGCAGTACTTC
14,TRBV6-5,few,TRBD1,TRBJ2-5,CASSPYRGSVTQYF,TGTGCCAGCAGCCCCTACAGGGGTTCGGTGACCCAGTACTTC
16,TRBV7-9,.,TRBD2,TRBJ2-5,CASNPGLAGASETQYF,TGTGCCAGCAACCCGGGACTAGCGGGAGCAAGCGAGACCCAGTACTTC
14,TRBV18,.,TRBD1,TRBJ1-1,CASSRQGDNTEAFF,TGTGCCAGCTCCCGACAGGGAGATAACACTGAAGCTTTCTTT
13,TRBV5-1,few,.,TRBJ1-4,CASSVGVVGELFF,TGCGCCAGCAGCGTAGGGGTGGTTGGCGAACTGTTTTTT
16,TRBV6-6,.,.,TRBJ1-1,CASSSHRTAQNTEAFF,TGTGCCAGCAGTTCCCATAGGACAGCCCAGAACACTGAAGCTTTCTTT
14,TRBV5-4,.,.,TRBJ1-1,CASSLSGTLTEAFF,TGTGCCAGCAGCTTATCAGGGACACTCACTGAAGCTTTCTTT
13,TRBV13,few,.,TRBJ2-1,CATKTPNDNEQFF,TGTGCCACGAAGACTCCCAATGACAATGAGCAGTTCTTC
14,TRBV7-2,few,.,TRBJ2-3,CASSLRQGRNTQYF,TGTGCCAGCAGCTTAAGGCAGGGAAGAAATACGCAGTATTTT
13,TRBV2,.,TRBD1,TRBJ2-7,CASRTGGSYEQYF,TGTGCCAGCAGGACAGGGGGTTCCTACGAGCAGTACTTC
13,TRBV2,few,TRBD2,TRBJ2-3,CASFVGGEATQYF,TGTGCCAGCTTCGTGGGGGGGGAGGCTACGCAGTATTTT